The next 12 T cell receptor beta chains were all read from a single sample in a study of early T cells in non-severe SARS-CoV-2 infection. TCRdb reprocessed the 5' RACE reads via MiXCR and lists one record per CDR3 protein. The table lists roughly 75,000 distinct CDR3 sequences, around 11% of them singletons. Sequences were obtained from whole blood. These receptors were obtained from an adult who was a healthcare worker with PCR-confirmed SARS-CoV-2 infection or an uninfected control (not recorded which).

V gene TRBV27 combines with J gene TRBJ1-3; D possibly corresponds to TRBD1 (6 bases). The germline V gene has CDR1 MNHEY and CDR2 SMNVEV (reference sequence). The CDR3 is 16 amino acids. V lost 5 bases, J lost 2 bases, and 16 bases lay in between. CDR3 residues: CASSRLGGQTGNTIYF. CDR3 DNA sequence: TGTGCCAGCAGTCGTTTGGGGGGACAAACTGGAAACACCATATATTTT.

This clonotype was seen a handful of times. V is TRBV27 and J is TRBJ2-7; 9 positions match TRBD1. CDR1 is MNHEY, CDR2 SMNVEV, per germline (reference sequence). This CDR3 comprises 14 residues. Trimming at V came to 6 bases and at J to 1 base, leaving 4 bases not matched to a gene. The CDR3 region is CASSGTGISYEQYF. Here the CDR3 DNA reads TGTGCCAGCAGCGGGACAGGGATTTCCTACGAGCAGTACTTC.

This clonotype has only a few counts. The J gene is TRBJ1-1, the V gene TRBV13; TRBD1 might be the D (6 bases). The CDR3 covers 16 residues. Germline V gene sequence: CDR1 PRHDT, CDR2 FYEKMQ (reference sequence). V lost 0 bases and J 2 bases, leaving 13 bases between the germline ends. CDR3 coding DNA: TGTGCCAGCAGCTTAGGACCCAGGGGACTAAACACTGAAGCTTTCTTT. Translation: CASSLGPRGLNTEAFF.

At least ten counts were recorded for this clonotype. V gene TRBV7-9 combines with J gene TRBJ1-1; no firm D call. CDR1 and CDR2 from the germline V gene are SEHNR and FQNEAQ (reference sequence). This CDR3 contains 13 residues. V was clipped by 5 bases and J by 6 bases, with 13 bases between them. CDR3 bases: TGTGCCAGCAGCCGACCCGGGAGCTCTGAAGCTTTCTTT. As protein: CASSRPGSSEAFF.

Ten or more counts support this clonotype. V usage is TRBV11-2 and J usage is TRBJ2-7; either TRBD1 or TRBD2 may fit D (5 bases each). Germline V CDR1 and CDR2: SGHAT, FQNNGV. The CDR3 covers 15 residues. Trimming stripped 4 bases from V and 4 bases from J, with 17 bases between. In nucleotides, the CDR3 is TGTGCCAGCAGCTCACCCACCGGGGCGAGGTACGAGCAGTACTTC. Its protein is CASSSPTGARYEQYF.

This clonotype was picked up many times. The chain joins TRBV20-1 to TRBJ1-2; possibly TRBD1 for D (6 bases). This CDR3 is 16 amino acids long. Germline V gene data show CDR1 as DFQATT and CDR2 as SNEGSKA (reference sequence). Between the trimmed V and J ends, which lost 3 bases and 2 bases, there was a span of 19 bases. This chain's CDR3 is CSASLGDTHQNYGYTF. The DNA of the CDR3 is TGCAGTGCTAGTCTCGGGGACACCCATCAGAACTATGGCTACACCTTC.

At least ten counts were recorded for this clonotype. The rearrangement links TRBV11-2 to TRBJ1-1; the D gene is possibly TRBD1 (5 bases). CDR3 length: 16 residues. CDR1 SGHAT and CDR2 FQNNGV come from the germline V gene. V lost 6 bases and J lost 0, with 17 bases in between. The CDR3 DNA reads TGTGCCAGCAGGAACCTGGGGGAACATATGAACACTGAAGCTTTCTTT. It translates to CASRNLGEHMNTEAFF.

This clonotype was counted many times. The rearrangement uses TRBV29-1 and TRBJ2-2, with TRBD1 identical over 7 bases. Germline V lookup: CDR1 SQVTM, CDR2 ANQGSEA. The CDR3 runs to 16 residues. After removal of 6 bases from V and 2 bases from J, the junction contained 12 bases not matched to a gene. The CDR3 nucleotides are TGCAGCGTCACGCCCGGGGACAGCTCCAACACCGGGGAGCTGTTTTTT. This codes for CSVTPGDSSNTGELFF.

This clonotype was found a few times. The chain uses TRBV7-2 and TRBJ2-1; TRBD2 might be the D (5 bases). The CDR3 totals 16 residues. Trimming took 2 bases from V and 0 from J, leaving 11 bases between them. Germline V gene lookup returns CDR1 SGHTA and CDR2 FQGNSA. This chain's CDR3 is CASSLRVAGSYNEQFF. The CDR3 coding sequence is TGTGCCAGCAGCTTAAGGGTCGCGGGCTCCTACAATGAGCAGTTCTTC.

A note on this clonotype: A read error may explain this, as a much larger clone is one base away. This chain uses TRBV10-3 with TRBJ1-1; unclear D gene. The CDR3 covers 14 residues. Germline CDR1 ENHRY, CDR2 SYGVKD. CDR3 amino acids: CVINEQPGNTEAFF. The CDR3 DNA follows: TGTGTCATCAACGAACAACCAGGGAACACTGAAGCTTTCTTT.

About this clonotype itself: A read error may explain this, as a much larger clone is one base away. This chain joins TRBV29-1 and TRBJ1-2; 9 nucleotides match TRBD1. The CDR3 contains 12 residues. V was clipped by 5 bases and J by 12 bases; unmatched bases: 10. Germline loops: CDR1 SQVTM, CDR2 ANQGSEA. CDR3 loop: CSVLGQGYGNTF. CDR3 nucleotide sequence: TGCAGCGTTCTGGGACAGGGCTACGGCAACACCTTC.

This clonotype came up a few times. The chain carries TRBV19 and TRBJ2-2; D is unresolved. CDR3 length equals 14 residues. The V end lost 1 base, the J end lost 4 bases, and 7 bases lay between the germline ends. Germline CDR1 is LNHDA and CDR2 is SQIVND (reference sequence). CDR3 DNA sequence: TGTGCCAGTAGTATAGGGACGGGCACCGGGGAGCTGTTTTTT. It yields the protein CASSIGTGTGELFF.